This T cell receptor (beta chain) was found in a study of blood T cell repertoires in COVID-19. About the study: Material from acute and convalescent COVID-19 was sourced from the United States, Italy and Spain. PBMCs, B-cell-depleted T cells, or T cells were the source of the cDNA or gDNA that made up the material.

The assay was immunoSEQ multiplex PCR, and TCRdb's table has in-frame clones only and misses some. This repertoire shows fewer than 350,000 clones, around 86% found once; its top ten account for approximately 5%. Two consecutive negative NP/OP PCR tests, clearance, or resolved symptoms defined Cohort 3 recovery. The sequenced material came from PBMCs or T cells enriched from blood (not recorded which). This TCR came from a man in his sixties who had recovered from COVID-19.

CDR3 sequence (DNA): TGCGCCAGCAGCTTGGATCCGGGAGGGAGTTCACCCCTCCACTTT. Encoded protein: CASSLDPGGSSPLHF. The chain employs TRBV5-1 and TRBJ1-6, with D unclear. This CDR3 has 15 residues. CDR1 is SGHRS, CDR2 YFSETQ, per germline. Trimming cost V 0 bases and J 9 bases, with 13 bases left between them.